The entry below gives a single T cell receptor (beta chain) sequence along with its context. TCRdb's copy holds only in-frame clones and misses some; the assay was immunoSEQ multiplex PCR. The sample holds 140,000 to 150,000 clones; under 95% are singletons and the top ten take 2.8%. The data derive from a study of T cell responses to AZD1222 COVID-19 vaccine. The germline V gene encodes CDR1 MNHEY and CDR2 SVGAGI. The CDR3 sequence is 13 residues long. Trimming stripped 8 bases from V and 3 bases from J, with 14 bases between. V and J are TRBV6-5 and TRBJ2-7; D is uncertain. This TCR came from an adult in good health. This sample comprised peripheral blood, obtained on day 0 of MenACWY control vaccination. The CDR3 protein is CASLLGLDYEQYF. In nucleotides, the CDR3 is TGTGCCAGCCTCTTGGGGTTAGACTACGAGCAGTACTTC.